Sequencing of this T cell receptor beta chain was carried out in a study of monozygotic twins with inflammatory bowel disease. Germline V lookup: CDR1 MNHEY, CDR2 SMNVEV (reference sequence). This CDR3 has 16 amino acids. TCRdb reprocessed the 5' RACE reads and reports one entry per CDR3 protein, with no DNA. The repertoire table contains about 210,000 distinct CDR3 sequences. The sequencing sample was made of blood. The TCR comes from a human donor with ulcerative colitis or Crohn's disease, or a healthy co-twin of an affected twin (not recorded which). The chain employs TRBV27 and TRBJ2-2; the D gene TCRdb calls, TRBD1, cannot be checked with no DNA. CDR3 sequence reads: CASSLAGALNTGELFF.